This entry features one T cell receptor beta chain sequence. The germline CDR1 and CDR2 sequences are KGHSH and LQKENI. Trimming at V came to 6 bases and at J to 0 bases, leaving 10 bases not matched to a gene. CDR3 size: 16 residues. The data originate from a study of blood T cells in healthy people across ages. Background on the study: The capture of about one barcoded beta molecule per two T cells was achieved by template switching.

A second PCR of about 7 to 12 cycles used a sample-barcoded 5' primer and a J-beta primer mix. TCRdb ran MiXCR on the 5' RACE reads and lists one entry per CDR3 protein. The repertoire holds about 640,000 distinct CDR3 sequences, with 45% to 65% as singletons. The rearrangement uses TRBV18 and TRBJ1-1, with 7 bases identical to TRBD1. This TCR derives from a man in his 60s in good health. The sequenced sample consisted of blood. DNA of the CDR3: TGTGCCAGCTCGGCAGGGGGTTTCAGGATGAACACTGAAGCTTTCTTT. Encoded protein: CASSAGGFRMNTEAFF.